The next 27 T cell receptor beta chains were all read from a single sample in a study of PD-1 blockade in classical Hodgkin lymphoma. Documented time point: cycle 4 day 1 (C4D1), after 6 weeks of nivolumab. Each of the patients experienced relapse following autologous stem cell transplantation, and their brentuximab vedotin exposure differed. Isolation of CD4+ T cells from thawed PBMCs was performed by magnetic negative selection. Clones were sequenced by immunoSEQ multiplex PCR, and TCRdb holds only the in-frame ones, with some missing. Here the sample spans about 17,000 clones, around 78% being singletons. Sequences were derived from CD4+ T cells from blood, sampled before the fourth cycle of nivolumab. Receptors originate from a human donor with classical Hodgkin lymphoma.

V usage is TRBV5-6 and J usage is TRBJ2-7, with 9 bases matching TRBD2. V shed 4 bases, J shed 4 bases, and the junction held 3 bases outside the gene matches. CDR1 is SGHDT and CDR2 is YYEEEE in the germline V gene. This CDR3 comprises 13 residues. CDR3 nucleotides: TGTGCCAGCAGCCGGACTAGCGTGTACGAGCAGTACTTC. It yields the protein CASSRTSVYEQYF.

The genes are TRBV29-1 and TRBJ2-5; 11 positions match TRBD2. The closer fit of TRBJ2-7 to the DNA end suggests the J call may be wrong. The CDR3 extends over 14 amino acids. Germline values: CDR1 SQVTM, CDR2 ANQGSEA. The CDR3 loop reads CSVGWLAGGDEQYF. As DNA, the CDR3 is TGCAGCGTAGGGTGGCTAGCGGGAGGTGACGAGCAGTACTTC.

The chain joins TRBV5-1 to TRBJ1-3, with a tentative D call TRBD1 (5 bases). The CDR3 runs to 14 residues. V shed 4 bases and J shed 0 bases, with 8 bases lying between them. In germline, CDR1 is SGHRS, CDR2 YFSETQ. The CDR3 region is CASSKDISGNTIYF. CDR3 bases: TGCGCCAGCAGCAAGGACATCTCTGGAAACACCATATATTTT.

The CDR3 loop reads CASSGLQGYEQFF. In DNA form, the CDR3 reads TGTGCCAGCAGTGGACTCCAGGGCTATGAGCAGTTCTTC. The rearrangement joins TRBV6-1 to TRBJ2-1; the D gene is possibly TRBD1 (5 bases). The germline gives CDR1 MNHNS, CDR2 SASEGT. The ends were cut back, 4 bases at V and 8 bases at J, with 12 bases in the middle. CDR3 length: 13 amino acids.

This chain uses TRBV28 with TRBJ1-2; TRBD1 might be the D (6 bases). Germline V gene lookup returns CDR1 MDHEN and CDR2 SYDVKM. V lost 7 bases and J lost 2, with 17 bases in between. The CDR3 sequence is 15 residues long. CDR3 in DNA: TGTGCCAGCACCCCATCGGAGGGGGAAAACTATGGCTACACCTTC. Translating it yields CASTPSEGENYGYTF.

This rearrangement joins TRBV10-3 to TRBJ2-3; TRBD2 matches at 8 bases. Per germline, CDR1 ENHRY and CDR2 SYGVKD. This CDR3 is 14 amino acids long. J was trimmed by 0 bases and V by 11 bases; bases with no gene match: 7. This CDR3 reads CAASASGSTDTQYF. The DNA of the CDR3 is TGTGCCGCGAGCGCTAGCGGGAGCACAGATACGCAGTATTTT.

The chain carries TRBV18 and TRBJ2-7, with D perhaps TRBD1 (6 bases). V was trimmed by 3 bases and J by 0 bases, leaving 12 bases between them. Germline V lookup: CDR1 KGHSH, CDR2 LQKENI. The CDR3 covers 15 residues. CDR3 DNA: TGTGCCAGCTCACCCTTTACAGGGAACTCCTACGAGCAGTACTTC. Protein sequence: CASSPFTGNSYEQYF.

The gene calls are TRBV11-2 and TRBJ2-5; tentative D call: TRBD2 (5 bases). V lost 5 bases and J 5 bases, leaving 15 bases between the germline ends. CDR3 length: 14 amino acids. CDR1 SGHAT and CDR2 FQNNGV come from the germline V gene. This chain's CDR3 is CASSTGSGRETQYF. In nucleotides, the CDR3 is TGTGCCAGCAGCACCGGGTCGGGAAGGGAGACCCAGTACTTC.

The chain links TRBV2 to TRBJ2-1, with TRBD1 matching over 12 bases. The CDR3 consists of 14 residues. The V gene's germline CDR1 is SNHLY and CDR2 FYNNEI. V dropped 6 bases and J dropped 9; count of bases not matched to a gene: 6. CDR3 sequence (DNA): TGTGCCAGCAGGAGGGGACAGGGGGCGAGTGAGCAGTTCTTC. This gives the protein CASRRGQGASEQFF.

The V gene is TRBV20-1, the J gene TRBJ2-7; D call uncertain. CDR1 is DFQATT and CDR2 is SNEGSKA in the germline V gene (reference sequence). V shed 2 bases and J shed 2 bases, with 4 bases lying between them. This CDR3 has 11 residues. CDR3 residues: CSARYTYEQYF. Here the CDR3 DNA reads TGCAGTGCTAGATACACCTACGAGCAGTACTTC.

The chain recombines TRBV30 with TRBJ2-7; D is perhaps TRBD2 (6 bases). Germline CDR1 GTSNPN, CDR2 SVGIG (reference sequence). Trimming stripped 3 bases from V and 9 bases from J, with 18 bases between. The CDR3 totals 13 residues. CDR3 DNA sequence: TGTGCCTGGAGGCCCCAGGCGGGATCCGGGCAGTACTTC. Its protein product is CAWRPQAGSGQYF.

The chain has TRBV5-6 and TRBJ2-1; no definite D call. The CDR3 loop spans 16 amino acids. V lost 2 bases to trimming and J lost 2 bases, with 14 bases between them. The germline V gene has CDR1 SGHDT and CDR2 YYEEEE. In DNA form, the CDR3 reads TGTGCCAGCAGCTTTCGTCCGCAGTCGCCCTACAATGAGCAGTTCTTC. This encodes CASSFRPQSPYNEQFF. Full variable domain (outside the CDR3, taken from reference TRBV5-6 and TRBJ2-1): DAGVTQSPTHLIKTRGQQVTLRCSPKSGHDTVSWYQQALGQGPQFIFQYYEEEERQRGNFPDRFSGHQFPNYSSELNVNALLLGDSALYLCASSFRPQSPYNEQFFGPGTRLTVL.

The chain couples TRBV5-5 to TRBJ1-5; D is perhaps TRBD1 (6 bases). Germline values: CDR1 SGHKS, CDR2 YYEKEE (reference sequence). V lost 1 base and J lost 6, with 14 bases in between. The CDR3 is made up of 15 amino acids. The CDR3 sequence: CASSLLAGVVQPQHF. The DNA of the CDR3 is TGTGCCAGCAGCTTGTTGGCAGGGGTTGTTCAGCCCCAGCATTTT.

The chain is built from TRBV19 and TRBJ1-5; D might be TRBD1 (6 bases). Trimming left V 9 bases short and J 3 bases short, with 12 bases between. Germline assignment: CDR1 LNHDA and CDR2 SQIVND (reference sequence). The CDR3 sequence is 13 residues long. CDR3 residues: CASSRDINQPQHF. The CDR3 bases are TGTGCCAGCAGCCGGGACATCAATCAGCCCCAGCATTTT.

This chain connects TRBV4-1 to TRBJ1-2; 7 bases match TRBD1. J lost 8 bases, V lost 2 bases, and 14 bases had no gene match. The CDR3 runs 16 residues. Looked up from germline, CDR1 is MGHRA and CDR2 is YSYEKL. CDR3 sequence reads: CASSQTQNRDREGYTF. The CDR3 DNA reads TGCGCCAGCAGCCAAACCCAAAACCGGGACAGAGAGGGCTACACCTTC.

This clone appeared a single time. This CDR3 reads CASSHYPPNTEAFF. The CDR3 region has the DNA TGTGCCAGCAGCCATTACCCACCGAACACTGAAGCTTTCTTT. The V gene is TRBV5-5, the J gene TRBJ1-1, with D unresolved. Trimming took off 4 bases at V and 1 base at J, with 11 bases between the two ends. Germline V gene data show CDR1 as SGHKS and CDR2 as YYEKEE (reference sequence). The CDR3 consists of 14 residues.

This clone was counted a few times. The genes are TRBV4-1 and TRBJ2-7, with 7 bases aligning to TRBD1. The CDR3 totals 14 residues. V was pared by 6 bases and J by 7 bases, with 12 bases of the junction left unmatched. Germline V CDR1 and CDR2: MGHRA, YSYEKL. The DNA for the CDR3 is TGCGCCAGCAGTTTCGACAGGGATTGGCAAGAGCAGTACTTC. Translation: CASSFDRDWQEQYF.

The chain is built from TRBV19 and TRBJ2-3, with D possibly TRBD2 on 5 matching bases. The V gene lost 7 bases and the J gene lost 2 bases, with 13 bases spanning the gap. Germline V CDR1 and CDR2: LNHDA, SQIVND (reference sequence). The CDR3 has 14 residues. CDR3: CASTLWGVTDTQYF. In DNA, the CDR3 is TGTGCCAGTACCCTATGGGGAGTCACAGATACGCAGTATTTT.

The CDR3 region has the DNA TGCGCCAGCAGCCCAGAAGGCGGGCTGGCTTTCTTT. Amino acids: CASSPEGGLAFF. This chain links TRBV5-1 with TRBJ1-1; D gene uncertain. Trimming cost V 4 bases and J 11 bases, with 15 bases left between them. Germline-derived CDR1 and CDR2 are SGHRS and YFSETQ. This CDR3 is built from 12 residues. The full variable domain, completed using reference TRBV5-1 and TRBJ1-1, is KAGVTQTPRYLIKTRGQQVTLSCSPISGHRSVSWYQQTPGQGLQFLFEYFSETQRNKGNFPGRFSGRQFSNSRSEMNVSTLELGDSALYLCASSPEGGLAFFGQGTRLTVV.

V and J are TRBV11-2 and TRBJ2-7; D tentatively reads TRBD1 or TRBD2 (5 bases each). Trimming shortened V by 6 bases and J by 0 bases, and 18 bases separated the two germline ends. The germline gives CDR1 SGHAT, CDR2 FQNNGV. The CDR3 is 16 residues long. CDR3 protein: CASRRIRDASSYEQYF. CDR3 coding DNA: TGTGCCAGCAGGCGTATCCGGGACGCCAGCTCCTACGAGCAGTACTTC. The full variable domain, its missing parts supplied by reference TRBV11-2 and TRBJ2-7, is EAGVAQSPRYKIIEKRQSVAFWCNPISGHATLYWYQQILGQGPKLLIQFQNNGVVDDSQLPKDRFSAERLKGVDSTLKIQPAKLEDSAVYLCASRRIRDASSYEQYFGPGTRLTVT.

The rearrangement joins TRBV5-1 to TRBJ2-3, with 10 bases fitting TRBD1. V shed 4 bases, J shed 7 bases, and the junction held 9 bases outside the gene matches. Looked up from germline, CDR1 is SGHRS and CDR2 is YFSETQ. CDR3 length: 15 residues. The CDR3 is CASSPGGTGDYTQYF. CDR3 coding DNA: TGCGCCAGCAGCCCTGGTGGGACAGGGGATTATACGCAGTATTTT.

The V call is TRBV15, the J call TRBJ2-7; tentative D call: TRBD2 (6 bases). CDR3 length: 16 residues. The V gene lost 1 base and the J gene lost 4 bases, with 17 bases spanning the gap. Germline V gene data show CDR1 as LNHNV and CDR2 as YYDKDF (reference sequence). The CDR3 protein is CATSRAGRTTSYEQYF. CDR3 DNA: TGTGCCACCAGCAGAGCCGGGAGAACAACCAGTTACGAGCAGTACTTC. Using reference TRBV15 and TRBJ2-7 for the parts outside the CDR3, the full variable domain is DAMVIQNPRYQVTQFGKPVTLSCSQTLNHNVMYWYQQKSSQAPKLLFHYYDKDFNNEADTPDNFQSRRPNTSFCFLDIRSPGLGDTAMYLCATSRAGRTTSYEQYFGPGTRLTVT.

The chain has TRBV18 and TRBJ2-1; D ambiguous. The CDR3 is 14 amino acids. Germline V gives CDR1 KGHSH, CDR2 LQKENI. V was clipped by 2 bases and J by 5 bases, with 10 bases between them. The CDR3 bases are TGTGCCAGCTCACCAAGGACGGAGAACAATGAGCAGTTCTTC. Amino acids: CASSPRTENNEQFF.

The rearrangement links TRBV6-1 to TRBJ2-5; no reliable D call. CDR1 MNHNS and CDR2 SASEGT come from the germline V gene. Trimming shortened V by 0 bases and J by 4 bases, and 6 bases separated the two germline ends. This CDR3 has 13 amino acids. CDR3 nucleotides: TGTGCCAGCAGTGAAGCGGCCGGAGAGACCCAGTACTTC. Its translation is CASSEAAGETQYF.

The chain couples TRBV5-4 to TRBJ1-1; D gene ambiguous. This CDR3 is built from 12 residues. The V end was cut by 2 bases, the J end by 9 bases, with 11 bases between. Germline values: CDR1 SGHNT, CDR2 YYREEE (reference sequence). This chain's CDR3 is CASSLGNQQAFF. DNA of the CDR3: TGTGCCAGCAGCTTAGGGAATCAACAAGCTTTCTTT.

The CDR3 spells CASSLGVQGDTQYF. CDR3 in DNA: TGTGCCAGCAGTCTCGGGGTCCAGGGAGATACGCAGTATTTT. V and J are TRBV6-5 and TRBJ2-3; D is perhaps TRBD1 or TRBD2 (5 bases each). The V end lost 5 bases, the J end lost 5 bases, and 14 bases lay between the germline ends. The CDR3 sequence is 14 residues long. The germline gives CDR1 MNHEY, CDR2 SVGAGI.

The V and J genes are TRBV28 and TRBJ2-7; 15 nucleotides match TRBD2. CDR1 is MDHEN, CDR2 SYDVKM, per germline. The CDR3 spans 17 residues. V lost 5 bases and J lost 1; bases outside the gene matches: 6. The CDR3 DNA reads TGTGCCAGCAGTATACTAGGGACTAGCGGGAGGTCCTACGAGCAGTACTTC. It translates to CASSILGTSGRSYEQYF.